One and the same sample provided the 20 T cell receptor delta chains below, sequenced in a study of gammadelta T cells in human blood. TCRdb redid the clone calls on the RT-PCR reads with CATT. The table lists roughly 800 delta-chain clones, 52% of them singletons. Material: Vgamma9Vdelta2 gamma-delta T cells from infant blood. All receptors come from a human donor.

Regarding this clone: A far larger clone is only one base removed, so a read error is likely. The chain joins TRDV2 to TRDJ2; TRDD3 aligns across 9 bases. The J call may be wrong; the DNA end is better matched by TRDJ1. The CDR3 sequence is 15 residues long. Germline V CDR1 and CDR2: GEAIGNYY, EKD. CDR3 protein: CACDYWGTLTAQLIF. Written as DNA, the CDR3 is TGTGCCTGTGACTACTGGGGGACTTTGACAGCACAACTCATCTTT.

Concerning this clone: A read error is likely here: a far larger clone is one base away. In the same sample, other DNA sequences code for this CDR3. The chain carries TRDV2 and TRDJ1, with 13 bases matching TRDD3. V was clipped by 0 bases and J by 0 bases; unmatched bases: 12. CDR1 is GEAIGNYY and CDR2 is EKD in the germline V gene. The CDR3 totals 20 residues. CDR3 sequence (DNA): TGTGCCTGTGACACCGTGACTGGGGGATACGCGGCTGGCTACACCGATAAACTCATCTTT. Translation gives CACDTVTGGYAAGYTDKLIF.

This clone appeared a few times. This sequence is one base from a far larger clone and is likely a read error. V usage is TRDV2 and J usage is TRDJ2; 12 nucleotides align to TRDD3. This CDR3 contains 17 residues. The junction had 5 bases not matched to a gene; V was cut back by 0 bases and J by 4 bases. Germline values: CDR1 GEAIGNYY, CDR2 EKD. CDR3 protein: CACDTLLGDTSTAQLFF. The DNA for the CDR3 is TGTGCCTGTGACACCCTACTGGGGGATACTTCGACAGCACAACTCTTCTTT.

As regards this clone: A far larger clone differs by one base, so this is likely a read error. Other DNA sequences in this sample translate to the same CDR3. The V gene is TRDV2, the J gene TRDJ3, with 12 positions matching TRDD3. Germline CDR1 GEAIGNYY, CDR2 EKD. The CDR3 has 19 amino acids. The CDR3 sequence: CACDILGDTSSWDTRQMFF. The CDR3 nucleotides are TGTGCCTGTGACATACTGGGGGATACTAGCTCCTGGGACACACGACAGATGTTTTTC.

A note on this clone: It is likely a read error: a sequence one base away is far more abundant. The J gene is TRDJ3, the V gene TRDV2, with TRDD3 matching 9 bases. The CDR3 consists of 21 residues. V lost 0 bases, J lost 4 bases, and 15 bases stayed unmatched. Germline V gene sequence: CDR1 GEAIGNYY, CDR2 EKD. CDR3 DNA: TGTGCCTGTGACACCGTCCCTACTTGGGGATACGGGTTATGGGACACCCGACAGATGTTTTTC. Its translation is CACDTVPTWGYGLWDTRQMFF.

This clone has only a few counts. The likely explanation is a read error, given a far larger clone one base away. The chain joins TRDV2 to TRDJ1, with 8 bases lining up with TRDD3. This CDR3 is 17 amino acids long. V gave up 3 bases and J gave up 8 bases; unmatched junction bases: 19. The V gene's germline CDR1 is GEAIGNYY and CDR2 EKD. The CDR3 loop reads CACDVLTGGPTERKLIF. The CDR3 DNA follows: TGTGCCTGTGACGTCCTAACTGGGGGCCCCACCGAGAGAAAACTCATCTTT.

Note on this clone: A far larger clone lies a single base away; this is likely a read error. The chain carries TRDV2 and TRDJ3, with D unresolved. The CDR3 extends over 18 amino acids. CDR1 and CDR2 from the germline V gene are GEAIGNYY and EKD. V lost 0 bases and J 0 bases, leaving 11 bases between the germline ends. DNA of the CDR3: TGTGCCTGTGACACCTGGCGATCCCGCTCCTGGGACACCCGACAGATGTTTTTC. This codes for CACDTWRSRSWDTRQMFF.

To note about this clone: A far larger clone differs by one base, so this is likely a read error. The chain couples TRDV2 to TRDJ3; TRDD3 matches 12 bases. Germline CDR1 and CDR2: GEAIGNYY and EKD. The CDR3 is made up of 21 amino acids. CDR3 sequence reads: CACDKLLGDTPRSWDTRQMIF. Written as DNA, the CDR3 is TGTGCCTGTGACAAATTACTGGGGGATACTCCCCGCTCCTGGGACACCCGACAGATGATTTTC.

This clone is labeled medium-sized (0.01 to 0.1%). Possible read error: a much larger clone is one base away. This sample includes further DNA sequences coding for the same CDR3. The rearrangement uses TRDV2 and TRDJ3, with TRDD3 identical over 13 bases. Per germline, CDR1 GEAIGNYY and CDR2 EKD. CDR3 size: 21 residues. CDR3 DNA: TGTGCCTGTGACACCGTACTGGGGGATACGCGAAGCTCCTGGGACACTCGACAGATGTTTTTC. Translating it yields CACDTVLGDTRSSWDTRQMFF.

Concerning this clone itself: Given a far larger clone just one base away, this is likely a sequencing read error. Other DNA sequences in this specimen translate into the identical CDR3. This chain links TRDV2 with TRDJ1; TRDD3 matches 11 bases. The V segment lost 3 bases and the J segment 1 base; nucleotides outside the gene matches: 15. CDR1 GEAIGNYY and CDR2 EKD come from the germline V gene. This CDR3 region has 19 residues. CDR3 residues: CACDYTGTGGYGGTDKLIF. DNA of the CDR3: TGTGCCTGTGACTACACGGGTACTGGGGGATATGGGGGCACCGATAAACTCATCTTT.

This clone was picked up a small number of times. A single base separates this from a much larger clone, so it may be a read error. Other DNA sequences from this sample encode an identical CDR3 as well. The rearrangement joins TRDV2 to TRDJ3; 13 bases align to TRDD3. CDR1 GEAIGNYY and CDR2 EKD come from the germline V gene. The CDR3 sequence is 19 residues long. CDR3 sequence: CACDTGTGGYAWDTRQMFF. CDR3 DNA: TGTGCCTGTGACACCGGAACTGGGGGATACGCCTGGGACACTCGACAGATGTTTTTC.

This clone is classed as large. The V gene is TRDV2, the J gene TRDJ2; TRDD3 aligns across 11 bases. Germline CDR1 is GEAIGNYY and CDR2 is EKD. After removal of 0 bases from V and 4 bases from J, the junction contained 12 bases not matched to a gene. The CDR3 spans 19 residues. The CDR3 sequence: CACDTVGLGDTRGTAQLFF. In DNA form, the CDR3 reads TGTGCCTGTGACACCGTCGGGCTGGGGGATACACGAGGGACAGCACAACTCTTCTTT.

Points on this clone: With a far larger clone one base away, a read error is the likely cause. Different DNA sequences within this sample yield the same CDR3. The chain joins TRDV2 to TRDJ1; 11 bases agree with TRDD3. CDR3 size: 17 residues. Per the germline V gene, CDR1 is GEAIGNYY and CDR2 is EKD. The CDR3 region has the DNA TGCGCCTGTGACCCCGTACTGGGGGATAGACCCCGGGGGAAACTCATCTTT. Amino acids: CACDPVLGDRPRGKLIF.

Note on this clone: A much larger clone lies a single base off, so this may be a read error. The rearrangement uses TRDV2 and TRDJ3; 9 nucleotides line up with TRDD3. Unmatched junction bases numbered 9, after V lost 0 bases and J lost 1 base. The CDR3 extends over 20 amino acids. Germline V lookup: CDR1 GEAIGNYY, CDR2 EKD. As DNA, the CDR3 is TGTGCCTGTGACACCCTCTTACTGGGGGACTTATCCTGGGACACCCGACAGATGTTTTTC. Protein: CACDTLLLGDLSWDTRQMFF.

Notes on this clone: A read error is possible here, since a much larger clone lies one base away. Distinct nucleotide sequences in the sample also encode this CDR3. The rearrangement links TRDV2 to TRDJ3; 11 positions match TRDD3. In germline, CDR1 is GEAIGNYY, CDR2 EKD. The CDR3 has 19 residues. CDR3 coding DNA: TGTGCCTGTGACACCGTACTGGGGGATAGCTCCTGGGACACTCGACAGATGTTTTTC. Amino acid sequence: CACDTVLGDSSWDTRQMFF.

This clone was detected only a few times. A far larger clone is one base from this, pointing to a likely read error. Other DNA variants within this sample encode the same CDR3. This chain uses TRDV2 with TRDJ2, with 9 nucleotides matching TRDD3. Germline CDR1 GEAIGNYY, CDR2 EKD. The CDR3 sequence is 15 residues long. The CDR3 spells CACDYWGTLTAQLFF. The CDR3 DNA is TGTGCCTGTGACTACTGGGGGACTTTGACAGCACAGCTCTTCTTT.

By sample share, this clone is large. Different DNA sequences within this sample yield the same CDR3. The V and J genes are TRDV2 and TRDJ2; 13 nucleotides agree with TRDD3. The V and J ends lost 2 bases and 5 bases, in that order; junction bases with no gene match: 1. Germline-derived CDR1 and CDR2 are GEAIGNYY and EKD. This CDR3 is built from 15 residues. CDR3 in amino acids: CACDNWGIRTAQLFF. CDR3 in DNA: TGTGCCTGTGACAACTGGGGGATACGCACAGCACAACTCTTCTTT.

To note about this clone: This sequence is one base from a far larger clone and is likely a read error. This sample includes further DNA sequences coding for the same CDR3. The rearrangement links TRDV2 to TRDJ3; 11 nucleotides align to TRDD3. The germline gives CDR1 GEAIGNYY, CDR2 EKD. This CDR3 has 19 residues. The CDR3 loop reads CACDTVLGDSSWDTRQMFF. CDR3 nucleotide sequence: TGTGCCTGTGACACCGTACTGGGGGATAGCTCCTGGGACACACGACAGATGTTTTTC.

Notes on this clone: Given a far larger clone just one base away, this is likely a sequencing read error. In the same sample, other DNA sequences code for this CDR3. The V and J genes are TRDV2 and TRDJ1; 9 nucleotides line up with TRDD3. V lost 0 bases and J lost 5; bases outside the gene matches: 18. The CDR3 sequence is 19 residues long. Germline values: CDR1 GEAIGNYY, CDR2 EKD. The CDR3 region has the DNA TGTGCCTGTGACACCGTTCCCCTTTCTCACTGGGGGACATCAGATAAACTCATCTTT. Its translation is CACDTVPLSHWGTSDKLIF.

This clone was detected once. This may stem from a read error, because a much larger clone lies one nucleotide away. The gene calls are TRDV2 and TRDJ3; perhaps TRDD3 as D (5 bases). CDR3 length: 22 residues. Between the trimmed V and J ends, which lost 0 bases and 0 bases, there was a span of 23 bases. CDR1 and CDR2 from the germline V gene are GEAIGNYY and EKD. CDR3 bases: TGTGCCTGTGACACCGTCGGGGGGGGGCCAACCCATAGCTCCTGGGACACCCGACAGATGTTTTTC. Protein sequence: CACDTVGGGPTHSSWDTRQMFF.